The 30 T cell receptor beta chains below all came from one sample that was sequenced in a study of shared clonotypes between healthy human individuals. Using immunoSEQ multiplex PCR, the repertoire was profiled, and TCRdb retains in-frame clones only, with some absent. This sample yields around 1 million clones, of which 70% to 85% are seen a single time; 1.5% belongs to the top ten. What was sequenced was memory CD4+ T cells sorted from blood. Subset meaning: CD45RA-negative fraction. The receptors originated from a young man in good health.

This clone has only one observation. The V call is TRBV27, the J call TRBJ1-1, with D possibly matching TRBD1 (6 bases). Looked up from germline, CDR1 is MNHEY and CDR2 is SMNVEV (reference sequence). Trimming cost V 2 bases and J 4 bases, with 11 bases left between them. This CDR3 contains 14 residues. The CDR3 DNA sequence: TGTGCCAGCAGTTTACAGGGGCGCGGCACTGAAGCTTTCTTT. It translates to CASSLQGRGTEAFF.

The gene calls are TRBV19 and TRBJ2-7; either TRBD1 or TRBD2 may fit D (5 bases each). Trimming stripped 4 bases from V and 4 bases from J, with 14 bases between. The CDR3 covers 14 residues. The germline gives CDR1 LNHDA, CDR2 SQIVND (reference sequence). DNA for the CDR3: TGTGCCAGTAGTACTACGGGGACCGCATACGAGCAGTACTTC. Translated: CASSTTGTAYEQYF. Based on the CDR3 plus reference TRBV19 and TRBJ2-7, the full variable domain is DGGITQSPKYLFRKEGQNVTLSCEQNLNHDAMYWYRQDPGQGLRLIYYSQIVNDFQKGDIAEGYSVSREKKESFPLTVTSAQKNPTAFYLCASSTTGTAYEQYFGPGTRLTVT.

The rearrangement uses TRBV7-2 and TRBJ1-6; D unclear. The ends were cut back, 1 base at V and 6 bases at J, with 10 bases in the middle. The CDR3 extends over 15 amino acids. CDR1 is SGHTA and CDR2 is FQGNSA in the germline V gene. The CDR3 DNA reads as TGTGCCAGCAGCTTAGGAGGAGAGGTTAATTCACCCCTCCACTTT. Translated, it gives CASSLGGEVNSPLHF. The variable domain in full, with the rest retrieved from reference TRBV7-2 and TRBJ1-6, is GAGVSQSPSNKVTEKGKDVELRCDPISGHTALYWYRQSLGQGLEFLIYFQGNSAPDKSGLPSDRFSAERTGGSVSTLTIQRTQQEDSAVYLCASSLGGEVNSPLHFGNGTRLTVT.

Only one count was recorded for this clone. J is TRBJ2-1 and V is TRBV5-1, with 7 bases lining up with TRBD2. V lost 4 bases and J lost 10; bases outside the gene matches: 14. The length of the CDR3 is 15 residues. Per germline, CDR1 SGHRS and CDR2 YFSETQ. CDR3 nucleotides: TGCGCCAGCAGCCCTTCAGCGGGGCCCGTGGGCGAGCAGTTCTTC. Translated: CASSPSAGPVGEQFF.

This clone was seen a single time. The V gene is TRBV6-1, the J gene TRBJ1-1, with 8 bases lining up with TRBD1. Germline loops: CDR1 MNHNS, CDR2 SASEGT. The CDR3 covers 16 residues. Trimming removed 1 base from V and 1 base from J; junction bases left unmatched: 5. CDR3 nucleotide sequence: TGTGCCAGCAGTGAAGGGACAGGGTTGGGGAACACTGAAGCTTTCTTT. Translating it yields CASSEGTGLGNTEAFF.

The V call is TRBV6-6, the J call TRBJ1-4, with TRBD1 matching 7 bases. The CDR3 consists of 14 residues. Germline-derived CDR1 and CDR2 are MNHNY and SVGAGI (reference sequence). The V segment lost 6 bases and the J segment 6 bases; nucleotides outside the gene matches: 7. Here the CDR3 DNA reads TGTGCCAGCAGATTAACAGGGGCCTATGAAAAACTGTTTTTT. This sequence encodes CASRLTGAYEKLFF.

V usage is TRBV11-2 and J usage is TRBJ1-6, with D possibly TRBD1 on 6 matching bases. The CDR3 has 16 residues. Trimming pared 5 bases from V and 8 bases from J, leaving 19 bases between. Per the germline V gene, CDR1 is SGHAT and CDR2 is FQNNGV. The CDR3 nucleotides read TGTGCCAGCAGCCAACTACAGGGCATGCTTGATTCACCCCTCCACTTT. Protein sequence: CASSQLQGMLDSPLHF.

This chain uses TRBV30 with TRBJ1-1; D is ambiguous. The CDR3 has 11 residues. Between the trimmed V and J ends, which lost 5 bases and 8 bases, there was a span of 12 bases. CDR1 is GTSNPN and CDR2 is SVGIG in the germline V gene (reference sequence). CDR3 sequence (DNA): TGTGCCTGGGGTGGGAAAAGGGAAGCTTTCTTT. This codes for CAWGGKREAFF.

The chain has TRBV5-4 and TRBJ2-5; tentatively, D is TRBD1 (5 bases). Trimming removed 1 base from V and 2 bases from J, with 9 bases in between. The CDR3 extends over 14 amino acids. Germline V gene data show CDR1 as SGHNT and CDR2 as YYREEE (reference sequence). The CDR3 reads CASSLKQGQETQYF. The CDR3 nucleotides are TGTGCCAGCAGCTTGAAGCAGGGTCAAGAGACCCAGTACTTC.

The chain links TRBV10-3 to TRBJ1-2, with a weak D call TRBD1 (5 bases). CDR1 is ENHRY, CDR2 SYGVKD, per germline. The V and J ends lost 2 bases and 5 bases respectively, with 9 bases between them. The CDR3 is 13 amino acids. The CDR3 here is CAISETGGYGYTF. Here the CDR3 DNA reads TGTGCCATCAGTGAGACGGGGGGATATGGCTACACCTTC.

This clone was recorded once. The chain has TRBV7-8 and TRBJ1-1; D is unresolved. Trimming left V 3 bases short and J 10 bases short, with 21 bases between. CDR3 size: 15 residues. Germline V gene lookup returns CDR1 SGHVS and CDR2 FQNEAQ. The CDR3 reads CASSFNAAAPESAFF. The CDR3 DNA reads TGTGCCAGCAGCTTTAACGCGGCAGCCCCAGAATCAGCTTTCTTT.

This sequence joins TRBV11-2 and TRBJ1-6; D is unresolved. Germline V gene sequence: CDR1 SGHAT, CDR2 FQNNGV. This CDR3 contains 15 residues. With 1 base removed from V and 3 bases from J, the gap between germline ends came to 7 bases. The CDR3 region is CASSLGFNYNSPLHF. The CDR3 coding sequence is TGTGCCAGCAGCTTAGGTTTTAACTATAATTCACCCCTCCACTTT.

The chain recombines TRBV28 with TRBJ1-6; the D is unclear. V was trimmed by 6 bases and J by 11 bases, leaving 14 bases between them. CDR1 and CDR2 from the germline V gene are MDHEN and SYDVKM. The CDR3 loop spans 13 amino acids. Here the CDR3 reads CASSRKLATPLHF. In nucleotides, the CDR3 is TGTGCCAGCAGCCGAAAACTGGCTACACCCCTCCACTTT.

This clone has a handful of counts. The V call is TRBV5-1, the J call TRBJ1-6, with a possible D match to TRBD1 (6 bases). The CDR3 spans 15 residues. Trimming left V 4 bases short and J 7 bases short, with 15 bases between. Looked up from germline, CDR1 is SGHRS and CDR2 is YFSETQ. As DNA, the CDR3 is TGCGCCAGCAGCCCTGCTGGGGGGGCGAATTCACCCCTCCACTTT. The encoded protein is CASSPAGGANSPLHF.

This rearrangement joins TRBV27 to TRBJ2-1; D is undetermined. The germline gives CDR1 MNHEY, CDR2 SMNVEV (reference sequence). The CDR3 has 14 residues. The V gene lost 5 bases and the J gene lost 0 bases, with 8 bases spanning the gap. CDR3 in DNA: TGTGCCAGCAGTCCACAGAGCTCCTACAATGAGCAGTTCTTC. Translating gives CASSPQSSYNEQFF.

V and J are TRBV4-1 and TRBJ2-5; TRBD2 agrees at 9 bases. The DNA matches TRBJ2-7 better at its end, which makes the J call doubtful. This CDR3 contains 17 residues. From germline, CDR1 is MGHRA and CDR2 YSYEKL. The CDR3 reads CASSQDPSGGPSYEQYF. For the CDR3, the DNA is TGCGCCAGCAGCCAAGATCCCAGCGGGGGGCCGTCCTACGAGCAGTACTTC.

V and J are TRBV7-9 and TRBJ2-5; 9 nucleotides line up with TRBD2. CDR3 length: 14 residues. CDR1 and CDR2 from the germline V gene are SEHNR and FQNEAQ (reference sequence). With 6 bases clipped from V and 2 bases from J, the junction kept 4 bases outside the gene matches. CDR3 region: CASRAGGLQETQYF. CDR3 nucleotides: TGTGCCAGCAGAGCGGGAGGACTTCAAGAGACCCAGTACTTC.

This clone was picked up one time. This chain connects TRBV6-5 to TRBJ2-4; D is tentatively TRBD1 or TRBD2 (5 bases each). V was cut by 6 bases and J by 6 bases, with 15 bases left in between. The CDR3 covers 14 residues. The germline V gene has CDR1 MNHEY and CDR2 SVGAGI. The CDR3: CASRRHSGGNIQYF. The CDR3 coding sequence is TGTGCCAGCAGGCGACATAGTGGGGGAAACATTCAGTACTTC.

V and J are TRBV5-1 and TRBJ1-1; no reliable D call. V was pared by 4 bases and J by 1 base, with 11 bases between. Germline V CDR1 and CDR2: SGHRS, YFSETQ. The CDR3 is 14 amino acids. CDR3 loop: CASSALDSNTEAFF. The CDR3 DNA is TGCGCCAGCAGCGCTCTTGATTCGAACACTGAAGCTTTCTTT.

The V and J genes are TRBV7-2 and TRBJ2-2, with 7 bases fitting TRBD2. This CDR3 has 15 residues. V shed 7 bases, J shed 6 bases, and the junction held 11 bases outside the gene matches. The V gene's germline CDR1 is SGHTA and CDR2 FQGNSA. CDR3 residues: CASTPLAAGPGELFF. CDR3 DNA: TGTGCCAGCACACCTCTAGCGGCAGGTCCCGGGGAGCTGTTTTTT.

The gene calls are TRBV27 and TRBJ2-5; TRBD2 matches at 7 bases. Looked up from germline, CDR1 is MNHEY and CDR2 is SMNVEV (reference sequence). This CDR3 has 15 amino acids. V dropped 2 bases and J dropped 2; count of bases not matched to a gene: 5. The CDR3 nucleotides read TGTGCCAGCAGTTTAATGGCTAGCGGACAAGAGACCCAGTACTTC. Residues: CASSLMASGQETQYF.

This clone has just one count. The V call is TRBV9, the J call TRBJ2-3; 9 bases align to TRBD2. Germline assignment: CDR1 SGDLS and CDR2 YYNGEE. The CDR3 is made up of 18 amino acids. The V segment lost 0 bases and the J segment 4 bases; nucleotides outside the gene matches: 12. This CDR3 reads CASSVGARGGRAADTQYF. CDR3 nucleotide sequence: TGTGCCAGCAGCGTAGGAGCCCGGGGCGGGAGGGCCGCAGATACGCAGTATTTT.

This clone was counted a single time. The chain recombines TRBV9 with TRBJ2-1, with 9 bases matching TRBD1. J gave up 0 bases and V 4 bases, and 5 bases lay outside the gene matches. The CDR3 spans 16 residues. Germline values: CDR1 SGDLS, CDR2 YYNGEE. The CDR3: CASSPSTGGSYNEQFF. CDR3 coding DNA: TGTGCCAGCAGCCCCTCGACAGGGGGCTCCTACAATGAGCAGTTCTTC.

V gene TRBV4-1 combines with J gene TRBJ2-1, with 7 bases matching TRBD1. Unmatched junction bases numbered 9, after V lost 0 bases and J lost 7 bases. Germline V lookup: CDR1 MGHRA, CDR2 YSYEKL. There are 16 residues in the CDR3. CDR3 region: CASSQDLLTGWNEQFF. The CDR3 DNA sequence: TGCGCCAGCAGCCAAGACCTATTGACAGGGTGGAATGAGCAGTTCTTC.

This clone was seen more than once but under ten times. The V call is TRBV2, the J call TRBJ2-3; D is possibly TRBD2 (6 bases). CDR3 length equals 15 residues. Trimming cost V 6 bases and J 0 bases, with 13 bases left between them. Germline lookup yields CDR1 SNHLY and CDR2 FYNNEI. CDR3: CASSRGTQSTDTQYF. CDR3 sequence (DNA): TGTGCCAGCAGCCGCGGGACTCAAAGCACAGATACGCAGTATTTT.

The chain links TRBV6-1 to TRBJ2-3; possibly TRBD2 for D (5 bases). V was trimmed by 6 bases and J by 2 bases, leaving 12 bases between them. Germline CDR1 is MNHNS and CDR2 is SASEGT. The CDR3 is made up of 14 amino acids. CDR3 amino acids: CASRWTLNTDTQYF. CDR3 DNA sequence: TGTGCCAGCAGATGGACTCTGAACACAGATACGCAGTATTTT.

In DNA, the CDR3 is TGCGCCAGCAGCGGGCGCGGGACCCAAGAGACCCAGTACTTC. Translating it yields CASSGRGTQETQYF. The genes are TRBV5-1 and TRBJ2-5; D is perhaps TRBD2 (6 bases). The length of the CDR3 is 14 residues. Germline loops: CDR1 SGHRS, CDR2 YFSETQ. V was trimmed by 4 bases and J by 1 base, leaving 11 bases between them.

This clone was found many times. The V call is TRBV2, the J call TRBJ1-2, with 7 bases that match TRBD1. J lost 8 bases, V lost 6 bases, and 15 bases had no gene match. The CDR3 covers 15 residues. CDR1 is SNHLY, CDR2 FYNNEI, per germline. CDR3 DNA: TGTGCCAGCAGGGCGGTACAGGGGCCGTCGGGCGGCTACACCTTC. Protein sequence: CASRAVQGPSGGYTF.

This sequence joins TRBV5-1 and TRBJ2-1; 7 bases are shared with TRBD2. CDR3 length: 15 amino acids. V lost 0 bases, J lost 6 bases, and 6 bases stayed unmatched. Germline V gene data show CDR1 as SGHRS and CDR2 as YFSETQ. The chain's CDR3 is CASSLGGGPTNEQFF. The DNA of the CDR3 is TGCGCCAGCAGCTTGGGCGGGGGACCCACCAATGAGCAGTTCTTC. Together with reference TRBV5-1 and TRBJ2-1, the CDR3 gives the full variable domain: KAGVTQTPRYLIKTRGQQVTLSCSPISGHRSVSWYQQTPGQGLQFLFEYFSETQRNKGNFPGRFSGRQFSNSRSEMNVSTLELGDSALYLCASSLGGGPTNEQFFGPGTRLTVL.

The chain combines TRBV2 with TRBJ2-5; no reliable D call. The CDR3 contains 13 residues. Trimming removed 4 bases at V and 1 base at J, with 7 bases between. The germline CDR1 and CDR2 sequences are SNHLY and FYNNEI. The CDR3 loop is CASSVLPQETQYF. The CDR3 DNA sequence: TGTGCCAGCAGTGTACTACCCCAAGAGACCCAGTACTTC.